The 23 T cell receptor beta chains below come from one sample, sequenced in a study of beta chain features in type 1 diabetes listed by TCRdb under 2018. No antigen has been assigned to these receptors. What the work shows at the level of the full study, not this receptor alone: In all four CD4+ subsets, TCRB CDR3 length was moderately but significantly shorter in type 1 diabetes patients.

The receptor library was made with the immunoSEQ multiplex PCR assay. The entire isolated RNA was reverse transcribed using the High Capacity cDNA Reverse Transcription Kit, and thus expressed TCRB transcripts were sequenced. What TCRdb holds here is the immuneACCESS table cut down to in-frame rearrangements. Part of the clones is not present; checked against another copy, under half of the missing clones reflect an unresolved V gene, and the others are unexplained. Recorded for this sample are about 240,000 clones; more than 11% of them occurred a single time. Roughly 0.019% of the sample goes to the ten largest clones. Sequenced material: naive CD4+ T cells from blood. The cell subset or site tag for this specimen amounts to: true naive CD4+ T cells. The receptor source for this set is a man aged 25-45 years with type 1 diabetes.

This clone has a handful of counts. The genes are TRBV30 and TRBJ2-7, with D perhaps matching TRBD2 (5 bases). Trimming pared 3 bases from V and 1 base from J, leaving 7 bases between. Germline values: CDR1 GTSNPN, CDR2 SVGIG (reference sequence). The CDR3 consists of 12 residues. The CDR3 region is CAWSGLSYEQYF. The DNA for the CDR3 is TGTGCCTGGAGCGGACTGTCCTACGAGCAGTACTTC. Drawing the rest from reference TRBV30 and TRBJ2-7, the complete variable domain is SQTIHQWPATLVQPVGSPLSLECTVEGTSNPNLYWYRQAAGRGLQLLFYSVGIGQISSEVPQNLSASRPQDRQFILSSKKLLLSDSGFYLCAWSGLSYEQYFGPGTRLTVT.

This chain connects TRBV27 to TRBJ1-1, with 10 bases identical to TRBD1. The CDR3 runs 17 residues. Trimming took 5 bases from V and 4 from J; bases not matched to a gene: 13. Germline CDR1 reads MNHEY; CDR2 reads SMNVEV (reference sequence). The CDR3 DNA reads as TGTGCCAGCAGTCTAACACGGGACAGGGGAGGGGGCACTGAAGCTTTCTTT. It translates to CASSLTRDRGGGTEAFF.

V gene TRBV29-1 combines with J gene TRBJ2-3; 8 bases are a match to TRBD2. The CDR3 length is 14 residues. Losses at the gene ends were 4 bases for V and 3 bases for J; bases not matched to a gene: 6. Germline V lookup: CDR1 SQVTM, CDR2 ANQGSEA. The CDR3 spells CSVGGGRGTDTQYF. Here the CDR3 DNA reads TGCAGCGTTGGCGGGGGGCGAGGGACAGATACGCAGTATTTT.

This clone was detected a few times. The chain has TRBV6-1 and TRBJ2-1; D remains unclear. Germline assignment: CDR1 MNHNS and CDR2 SASEGT. There are 15 residues in the CDR3. The V end lost 5 bases, the J end lost 0 bases, and 11 bases lay between the germline ends. CDR3 region: CASSPSGRSYNEQFF. CDR3 nucleotides: TGTGCCAGCAGTCCTTCTGGCCGCTCCTACAATGAGCAGTTCTTC.

The chain is built from TRBV5-6 and TRBJ2-3; a weak D match, TRBD2 (6 bases). Germline V gene data show CDR1 as SGHDT and CDR2 as YYEEEE. CDR3 length: 14 amino acids. Trimming shortened V by 2 bases and J by 4 bases, and 11 bases separated the two germline ends. CDR3 sequence reads: CASSLSEGADTQYF. The CDR3 bases are TGTGCCAGCAGCTTATCGGAGGGCGCAGATACGCAGTATTTT.

A few counts support this clone. The chain links TRBV5-1 to TRBJ2-7; D remains ambiguous. The CDR3 runs to 14 residues. The germline V gene encodes CDR1 SGHRS and CDR2 YFSETQ. Between the trimmed V and J ends, which lost 4 bases and 1 base, there was a span of 12 bases. This CDR3 is CASSPSTPSYEQYF. CDR3 bases: TGCGCCAGCAGCCCGTCGACACCGTCCTACGAGCAGTACTTC. The whole variable domain, filled in from reference TRBV5-1 and TRBJ2-7, reads KAGVTQTPRYLIKTRGQQVTLSCSPISGHRSVSWYQQTPGQGLQFLFEYFSETQRNKGNFPGRFSGRQFSNSRSEMNVSTLELGDSALYLCASSPSTPSYEQYFGPGTRLTVT.

This clone came up a few times. V is TRBV7-9 and J is TRBJ1-1, with 9 nucleotides matching TRBD1. This CDR3 has 16 residues. J gave up 4 bases and V 1 base, and 7 bases lay outside the gene matches. From germline, CDR1 is SEHNR and CDR2 FQNEAQ (reference sequence). CDR3 loop: CASSLGTGVFGTEAFF. CDR3 in DNA: TGTGCCAGCAGCTTAGGGACAGGGGTATTTGGCACTGAAGCTTTCTTT.

This clone came up a few times. The chain recombines TRBV6-5 with TRBJ1-6; 7 bases agree with TRBD1. Germline V gene lookup returns CDR1 MNHEY and CDR2 SVGAGI. V was clipped by 0 bases and J by 4 bases; unmatched bases: 0. The CDR3 is 15 amino acids. CDR3: CASSYSGQYNSPLHF. As DNA, the CDR3 is TGTGCCAGCAGTTACTCGGGACAGTATAATTCACCCCTCCACTTT.

The CDR3 sequence is CASSVGAGASSYEQYF. In DNA form, the CDR3 reads TGTGCCAGCAGCGTAGGGGCGGGCGCCAGCTCCTACGAGCAGTACTTC. The chain is built from TRBV9 and TRBJ2-7; TRBD2 might be the D (5 bases). Germline CDR1 SGDLS, CDR2 YYNGEE. This CDR3 has 16 amino acids. The V end lost 0 bases, the J end lost 0 bases, and 13 bases lay between the germline ends.

The CDR3 DNA follows: TGCGCCAGCAGCTTGGCCGGCGGGGCAGATACGCAGTATTTT. This gives the protein CASSLAGGADTQYF. The V call is TRBV5-1, the J call TRBJ2-3; tentative D call: TRBD2 (6 bases). Germline loops: CDR1 SGHRS, CDR2 YFSETQ. The CDR3 is 14 residues long. The V gene lost 0 bases and the J gene lost 4 bases, with 9 bases spanning the gap.

This clone was seen a handful of times. J is TRBJ1-2 and V is TRBV7-9; D gene ambiguous. Germline CDR1 SEHNR, CDR2 FQNEAQ (reference sequence). This CDR3 spans 11 amino acids. V was cut by 1 base and J by 14 bases, with 11 bases left in between. The CDR3: CASSLGEAATF. CDR3 DNA sequence: TGTGCCAGCAGCTTAGGTGAGGCGGCTACCTTC.

The V gene is TRBV5-4, the J gene TRBJ2-5; tentatively, D is TRBD2 (5 bases). The V end was cut by 3 bases, the J end by 5 bases, with 17 bases between. CDR1 and CDR2 from the germline V gene are SGHNT and YYREEE (reference sequence). The CDR3 extends over 15 amino acids. CDR3: CASSSGSLPGETQYF. The CDR3 bases are TGTGCCAGCAGCTCGGGAAGTCTCCCCGGGGAGACCCAGTACTTC. Complete variable domain (other parts from reference TRBV5-4 and TRBJ2-5): ETGVTQSPTHLIKTRGQQVTLRCSSQSGHNTVSWYQQALGQGPQFIFQYYREEENGRGNFPPRFSGLQFPNYSSELNVNALELDDSALYLCASSSGSLPGETQYFGPGTRLLVL.

V gene TRBV29-1 combines with J gene TRBJ1-2; tentatively, D is TRBD1 (6 bases). In germline, CDR1 is SQVTM, CDR2 ANQGSEA. The CDR3 totals 11 residues. CDR3 nucleotides: TGCGGACAGTTAGCTAACTATGGCTACACCTTC. Translated: CGQLANYGYTF. Variable domain in full (rest from reference TRBV29-1 and TRBJ1-2): SAVISQKPSRDICQRGTSLTIQCQVDSQVTMMFWYRQQPGQSLTLIATANQGSEATYESGFVIDKFPISRPNLTFSTLTVSNMSPEDSSIYLCGQLANYGYTFGSGTRLTVV.

This clone was observed a few times. V usage is TRBV6-5 and J usage is TRBJ1-5; TRBD1 matches at 9 bases. The V gene's germline CDR1 is MNHEY and CDR2 SVGAGI. The V and J ends lost 6 bases and 7 bases, in that order; junction bases with no gene match: 7. The CDR3 spans 14 residues. The DNA for the CDR3 is TGTGCCAGCAGCCCTGACAGGGGGGACCAGCCCCAGCATTTT. Protein product: CASSPDRGDQPQHF.

This rearrangement joins TRBV10-3 to TRBJ1-2; perhaps TRBD1 as D (6 bases). V was cut by 8 bases and J by 6 bases, with 19 bases left in between. This CDR3 contains 14 residues. Germline assignment: CDR1 ENHRY and CDR2 SYGVKD. This CDR3 reads CAIAREKGVDGYTF. The CDR3 DNA reads TGTGCCATCGCCCGCGAGAAGGGGGTGGATGGCTACACCTTC.

J is TRBJ2-1 and V is TRBV2, with D possibly being TRBD2 (5 bases). Germline V gene data show CDR1 as SNHLY and CDR2 as FYNNEI. V was clipped by 7 bases and J by 0 bases, with 19 bases between them. The CDR3 is 17 residues long. CDR3 DNA: TGTGCCAGCAACCTTCGGAGGAACCTGAGCTCCTACAATGAGCAGTTCTTC. Amino acids: CASNLRRNLSSYNEQFF.

This clone was observed a handful of times. The chain links TRBV5-1 to TRBJ2-7; D is perhaps TRBD1 (9 bases). Germline values: CDR1 SGHRS, CDR2 YFSETQ. V dropped 1 base and J dropped 3 bases, with 14 bases sitting between them. This CDR3 spans 15 amino acids. The CDR3 protein is CASSLIAGQGYEQYF. The CDR3 DNA is TGCGCCAGCAGCTTGATAGCGGGACAGGGCTACGAGCAGTACTTC.

V and J are TRBV29-1 and TRBJ2-3; 7 bases agree with TRBD2. Germline CDR1 SQVTM, CDR2 ANQGSEA. CDR3 length: 13 amino acids. V dropped 4 bases and J dropped 4; count of bases not matched to a gene: 5. In DNA form, the CDR3 reads TGCAGCGTTGCGTGGGGGAGGGCAGATACGCAGTATTTT. It encodes CSVAWGRADTQYF.

V and J are TRBV19 and TRBJ1-1; D possibly corresponds to TRBD1 (5 bases). The germline CDR1 and CDR2 sequences are LNHDA and SQIVND (reference sequence). The CDR3 has 12 amino acids. Trimming shortened V by 8 bases and J by 5 bases, and 12 bases separated the two germline ends. The CDR3 DNA sequence: TGTGCCAGTTCCAGGGTGGGAACTGAAGCTTTCTTT. Translating it yields CASSRVGTEAFF.

The genes are TRBV7-9 and TRBJ2-5; a weak D match, TRBD1 (5 bases). Germline V gene lookup returns CDR1 SEHNR and CDR2 FQNEAQ (reference sequence). The ends were cut back, 1 base at V and 3 bases at J, with 9 bases in the middle. The CDR3 is made up of 14 amino acids. CDR3 in DNA: TGTGCCAGCAGCTTAGGTGCAGGGAAAGAGACCCAGTACTTC. Translating gives CASSLGAGKETQYF.

The chain combines TRBV7-6 with TRBJ2-3, with D maybe TRBD2 (5 bases). V shed 0 bases and J shed 0 bases, with 13 bases lying between them. Germline CDR1 SGHVS, CDR2 FNYEAQ. The CDR3 runs 17 residues. CDR3 in DNA: TGTGCCAGCAGCTTAGCGCGAAGCGGCCAGAGCACAGATACGCAGTATTTT. Protein: CASSLARSGQSTDTQYF.

This clone showed up just a few times. The chain recombines TRBV5-1 with TRBJ2-3; 12 bases match TRBD2. With V trimmed by 4 bases and J by 2 bases, 5 bases remained unmatched. Germline values: CDR1 SGHRS, CDR2 YFSETQ. The CDR3 runs 16 residues. The CDR3 DNA sequence: TGCGCCAGCAGCCCTAGGACTAGCGGGAACACAGATACGCAGTATTTT. Residues: CASSPRTSGNTDTQYF.

This chain connects TRBV7-9 to TRBJ2-3, with TRBD2 matching 10 bases. The CDR3 loop spans 17 amino acids. After removal of 4 bases from V and 7 bases from J, the junction contained 14 bases not matched to a gene. The germline CDR1 and CDR2 sequences are SEHNR and FQNEAQ (reference sequence). CDR3 loop: CASSSSGREPMQYTQYF. CDR3 sequence (DNA): TGTGCCAGCAGCTCGAGCGGGAGGGAGCCTATGCAGTATACGCAGTATTTT.